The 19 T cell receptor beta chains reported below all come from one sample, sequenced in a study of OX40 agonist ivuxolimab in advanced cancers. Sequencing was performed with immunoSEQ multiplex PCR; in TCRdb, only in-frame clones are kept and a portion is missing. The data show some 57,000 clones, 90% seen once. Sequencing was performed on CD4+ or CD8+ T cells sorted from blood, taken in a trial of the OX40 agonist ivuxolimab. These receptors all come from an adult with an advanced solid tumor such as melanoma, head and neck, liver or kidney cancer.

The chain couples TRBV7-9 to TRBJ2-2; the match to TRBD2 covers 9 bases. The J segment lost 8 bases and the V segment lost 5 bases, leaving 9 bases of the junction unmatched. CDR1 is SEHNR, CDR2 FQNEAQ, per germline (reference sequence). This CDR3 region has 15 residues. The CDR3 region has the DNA TGTGCCAGCAGCAAAGGGACTAGCTCAGAGGGGGAGCTGTTTTTT. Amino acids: CASSKGTSSEGELFF.

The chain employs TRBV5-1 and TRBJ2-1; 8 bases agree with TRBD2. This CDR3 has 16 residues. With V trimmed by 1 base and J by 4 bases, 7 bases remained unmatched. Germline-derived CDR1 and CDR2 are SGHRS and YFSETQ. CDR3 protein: CASSLPSGSSYNEQFF. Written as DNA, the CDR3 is TGCGCCAGCAGCTTGCCCAGCGGGAGTTCTTACAATGAGCAGTTCTTC.

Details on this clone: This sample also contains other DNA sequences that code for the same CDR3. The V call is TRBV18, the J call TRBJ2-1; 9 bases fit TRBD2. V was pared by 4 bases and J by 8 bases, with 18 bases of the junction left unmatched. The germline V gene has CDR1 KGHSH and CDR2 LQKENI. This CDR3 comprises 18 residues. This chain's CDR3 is CASSREGLAGVSGYEQFF. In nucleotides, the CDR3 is TGTGCCAGCTCACGTGAGGGACTAGCAGGAGTATCAGGCTATGAGCAGTTCTTC.

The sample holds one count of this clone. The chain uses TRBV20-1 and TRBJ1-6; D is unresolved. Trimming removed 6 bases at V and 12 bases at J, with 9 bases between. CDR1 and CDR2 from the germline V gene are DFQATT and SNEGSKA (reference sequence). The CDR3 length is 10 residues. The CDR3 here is CSAKPLPLHF. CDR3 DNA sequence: TGCAGTGCCAAACCTCTACCCCTCCACTTT.

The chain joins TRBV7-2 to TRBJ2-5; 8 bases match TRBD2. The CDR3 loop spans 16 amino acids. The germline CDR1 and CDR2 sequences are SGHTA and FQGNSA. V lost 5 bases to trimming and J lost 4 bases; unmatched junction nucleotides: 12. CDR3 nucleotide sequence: TGTGCCAGCAGCCCTCCGGGAGGGAGCAGGGGAGAGACCCAGTACTTC. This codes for CASSPPGGSRGETQYF.

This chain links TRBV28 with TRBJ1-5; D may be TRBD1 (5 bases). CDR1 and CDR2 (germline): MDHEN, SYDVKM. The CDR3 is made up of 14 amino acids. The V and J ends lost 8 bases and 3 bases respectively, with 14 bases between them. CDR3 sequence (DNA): TGTGCCAGCCAGCTGGGGCAGTTCAATCAGCCCCAGCATTTT. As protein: CASQLGQFNQPQHF. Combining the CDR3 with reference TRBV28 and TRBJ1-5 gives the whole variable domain DVKVTQSSRYLVKRTGEKVFLECVQDMDHENMFWYRQDPGLGLRLIYFSYDVKMKEKGDIPEGYSVSREKKERFSLILESASTNQTSMYLCASQLGQFNQPQHFGDGTRLSIL.

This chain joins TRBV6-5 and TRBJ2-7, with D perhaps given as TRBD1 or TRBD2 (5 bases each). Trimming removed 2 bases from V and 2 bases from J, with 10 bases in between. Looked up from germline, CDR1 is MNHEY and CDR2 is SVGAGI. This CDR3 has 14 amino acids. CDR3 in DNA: TGTGCCAGCAGTTACCGGGACGGAGCCTACGAGCAGTACTTC. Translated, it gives CASSYRDGAYEQYF.

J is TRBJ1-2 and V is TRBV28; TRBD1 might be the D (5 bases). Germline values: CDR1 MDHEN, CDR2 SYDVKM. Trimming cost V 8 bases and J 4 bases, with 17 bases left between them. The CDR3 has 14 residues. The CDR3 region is CASDKGTGGYGYTF. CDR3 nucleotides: TGTGCCAGCGACAAGGGGACCGGAGGCTATGGCTACACCTTC.

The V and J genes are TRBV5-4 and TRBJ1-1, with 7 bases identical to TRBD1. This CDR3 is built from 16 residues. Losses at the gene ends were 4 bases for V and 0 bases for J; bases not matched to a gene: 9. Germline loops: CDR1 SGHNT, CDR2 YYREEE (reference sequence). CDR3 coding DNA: TGTGCCAGCAGCAGGAAGGGGGCGAGGGTGAACACTGAAGCTTTCTTT. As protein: CASSRKGARVNTEAFF.

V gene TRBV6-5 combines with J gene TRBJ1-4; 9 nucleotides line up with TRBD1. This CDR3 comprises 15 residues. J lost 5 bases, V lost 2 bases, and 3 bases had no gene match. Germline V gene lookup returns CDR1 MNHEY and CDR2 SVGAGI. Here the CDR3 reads CASSYAGTGNEKLFF. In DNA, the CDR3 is TGTGCCAGCAGTTACGCCGGGACAGGGAATGAAAAACTGTTTTTT.

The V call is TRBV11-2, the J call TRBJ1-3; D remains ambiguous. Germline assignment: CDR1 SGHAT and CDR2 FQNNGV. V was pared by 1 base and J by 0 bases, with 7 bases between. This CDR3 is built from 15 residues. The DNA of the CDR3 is TGTGCCAGCAGCTTAGGCCAGAGCTCTGGAAACACCATATATTTT. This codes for CASSLGQSSGNTIYF. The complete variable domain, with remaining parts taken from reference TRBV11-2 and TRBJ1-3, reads EAGVAQSPRYKIIEKRQSVAFWCNPISGHATLYWYQQILGQGPKLLIQFQNNGVVDDSQLPKDRFSAERLKGVDSTLKIQPAKLEDSAVYLCASSLGQSSGNTIYFGEGSWLTVV.

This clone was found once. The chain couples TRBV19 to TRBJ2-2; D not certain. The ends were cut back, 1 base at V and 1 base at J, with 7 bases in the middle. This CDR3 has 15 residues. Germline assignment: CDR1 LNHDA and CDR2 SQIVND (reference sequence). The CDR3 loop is CASSIGAVNTGELFF. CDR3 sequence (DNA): TGTGCCAGTAGTATAGGGGCAGTGAACACCGGGGAGCTGTTTTTT.

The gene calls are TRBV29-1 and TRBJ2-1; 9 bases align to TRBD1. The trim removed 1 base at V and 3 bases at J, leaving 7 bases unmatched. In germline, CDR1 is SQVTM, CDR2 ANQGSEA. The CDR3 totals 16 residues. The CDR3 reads CSVEGSGTGRYNEQFF. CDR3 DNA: TGCAGCGTTGAAGGTTCCGGGACAGGGCGCTACAATGAGCAGTTCTTC.

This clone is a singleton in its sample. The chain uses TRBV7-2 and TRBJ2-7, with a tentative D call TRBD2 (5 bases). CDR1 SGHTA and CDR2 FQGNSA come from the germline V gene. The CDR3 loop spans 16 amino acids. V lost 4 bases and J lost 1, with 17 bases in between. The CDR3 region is CASSSRGSIASYEQYF. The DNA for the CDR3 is TGTGCCAGCAGCTCCCGGGGTAGCATTGCTTCCTACGAGCAGTACTTC.

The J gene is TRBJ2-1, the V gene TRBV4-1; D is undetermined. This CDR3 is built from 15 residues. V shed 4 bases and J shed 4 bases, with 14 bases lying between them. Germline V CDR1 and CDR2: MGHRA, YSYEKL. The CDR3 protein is CASSPQSAGYNEQFF. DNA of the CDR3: TGCGCCAGCAGCCCCCAAAGCGCTGGATACAATGAGCAGTTCTTC.

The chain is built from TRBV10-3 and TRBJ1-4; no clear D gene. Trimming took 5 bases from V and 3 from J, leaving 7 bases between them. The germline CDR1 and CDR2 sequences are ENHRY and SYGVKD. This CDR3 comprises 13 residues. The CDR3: CAISRDANEKLFF. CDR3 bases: TGTGCCATCAGTAGGGATGCTAATGAAAAACTGTTTTTT.

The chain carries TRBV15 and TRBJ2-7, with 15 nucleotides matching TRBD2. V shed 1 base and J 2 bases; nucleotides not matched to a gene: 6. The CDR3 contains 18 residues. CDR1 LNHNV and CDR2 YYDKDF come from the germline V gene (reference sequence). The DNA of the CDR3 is TGTGCCACCAGCAGAGGAATCTGGACTAGCGGGAGGGCCTACGAGCAGTACTTC. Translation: CATSRGIWTSGRAYEQYF.

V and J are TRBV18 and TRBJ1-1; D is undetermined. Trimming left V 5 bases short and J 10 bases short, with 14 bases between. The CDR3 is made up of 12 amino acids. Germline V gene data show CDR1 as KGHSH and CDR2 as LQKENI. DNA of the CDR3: TGTGCCAGCTCATCCTTAGTGGATACAGCTTTCTTT. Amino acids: CASSSLVDTAFF.

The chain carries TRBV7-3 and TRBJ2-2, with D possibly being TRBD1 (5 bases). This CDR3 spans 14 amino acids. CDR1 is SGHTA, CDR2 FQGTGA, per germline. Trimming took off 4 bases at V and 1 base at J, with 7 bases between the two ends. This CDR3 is CASSSQGNTGELFF. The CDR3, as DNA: TGTGCCAGCAGCTCCCAGGGGAACACCGGGGAGCTGTTTTTT.